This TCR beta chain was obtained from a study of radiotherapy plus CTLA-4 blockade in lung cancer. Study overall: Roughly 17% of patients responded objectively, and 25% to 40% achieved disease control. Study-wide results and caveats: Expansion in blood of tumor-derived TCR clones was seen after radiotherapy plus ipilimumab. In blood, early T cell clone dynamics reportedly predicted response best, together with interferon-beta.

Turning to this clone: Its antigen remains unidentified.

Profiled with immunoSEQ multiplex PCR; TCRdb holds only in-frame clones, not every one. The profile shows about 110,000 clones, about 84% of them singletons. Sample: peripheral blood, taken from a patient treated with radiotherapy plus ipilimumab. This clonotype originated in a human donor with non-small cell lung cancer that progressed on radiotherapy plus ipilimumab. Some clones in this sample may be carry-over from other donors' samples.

The CDR3 coding sequence is TGTGCCAGCAGCTTGGTAGGTGAGGACAGACCCTACGAGCAGTACTTC. It yields the protein CASSLVGEDRPYEQYF. The chain employs TRBV5-6 and TRBJ2-7; maybe TRBD1 (6 bases). CDR3 length equals 16 residues. Germline V gene sequence: CDR1 SGHDT, CDR2 YYEEEE. V dropped 0 bases and J dropped 2 bases, with 15 bases sitting between them. Using reference TRBV5-6 and TRBJ2-7 for the parts outside the CDR3, the full variable domain is DAGVTQSPTHLIKTRGQQVTLRCSPKSGHDTVSWYQQALGQGPQFIFQYYEEEERQRGNFPDRFSGHQFPNYSSELNVNALLLGDSALYLCASSLVGEDRPYEQYFGPGTRLTVT.